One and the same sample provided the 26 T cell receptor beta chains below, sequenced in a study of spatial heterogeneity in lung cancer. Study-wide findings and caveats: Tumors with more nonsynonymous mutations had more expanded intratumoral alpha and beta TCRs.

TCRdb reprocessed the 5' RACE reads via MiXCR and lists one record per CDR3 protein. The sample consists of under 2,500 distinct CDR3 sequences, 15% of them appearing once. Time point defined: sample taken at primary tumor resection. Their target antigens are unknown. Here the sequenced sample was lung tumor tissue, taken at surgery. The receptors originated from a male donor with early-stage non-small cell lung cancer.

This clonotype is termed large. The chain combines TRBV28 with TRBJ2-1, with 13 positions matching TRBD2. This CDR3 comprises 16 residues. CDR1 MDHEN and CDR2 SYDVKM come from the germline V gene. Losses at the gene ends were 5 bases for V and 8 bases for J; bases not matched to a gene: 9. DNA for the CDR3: TGTGCCAGCAGTCTAGGACTAGCGGGGGTGGTCGATGAGCAGTTCTTC. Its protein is CASSLGLAGVVDEQFF.

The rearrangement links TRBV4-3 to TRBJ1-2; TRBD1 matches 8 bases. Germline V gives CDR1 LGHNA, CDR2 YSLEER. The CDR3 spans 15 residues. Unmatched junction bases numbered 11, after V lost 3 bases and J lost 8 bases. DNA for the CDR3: TGCGCCAGCAGCCACTATCGGCAGGGGGCGTGGGGCTACACCTTC. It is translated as CASSHYRQGAWGYTF.

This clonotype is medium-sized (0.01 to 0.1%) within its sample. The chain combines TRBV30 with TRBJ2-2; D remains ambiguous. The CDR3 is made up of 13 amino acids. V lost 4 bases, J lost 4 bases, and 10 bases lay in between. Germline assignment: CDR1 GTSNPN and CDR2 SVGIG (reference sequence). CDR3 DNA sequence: TGTGCCTGGAAAGGCCTTACCACCGGGGAGCTGTTTTTT. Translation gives CAWKGLTTGELFF.

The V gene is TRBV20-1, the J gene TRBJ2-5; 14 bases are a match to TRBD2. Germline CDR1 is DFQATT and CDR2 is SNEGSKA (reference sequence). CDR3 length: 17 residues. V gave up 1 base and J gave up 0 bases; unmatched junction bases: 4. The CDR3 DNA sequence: TGCAGTGCTAGAGGACTAGCGGGAGGGAGGTACCAAGAGACCCAGTACTTC. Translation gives CSARGLAGGRYQETQYF.

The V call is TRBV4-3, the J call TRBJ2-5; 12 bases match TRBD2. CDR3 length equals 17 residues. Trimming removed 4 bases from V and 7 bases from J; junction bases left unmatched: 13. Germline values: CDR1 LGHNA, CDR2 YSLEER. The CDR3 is CASSPGTSGLRIATQYF. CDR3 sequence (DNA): TGCGCCAGCAGCCCGGGGACTAGCGGGCTTCGCATCGCGACCCAGTACTTC.

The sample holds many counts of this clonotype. CDR3: CATSRDVASHSNQPQHF. In DNA form, the CDR3 reads TGTGCCACCAGCAGAGATGTTGCCAGCCATAGCAATCAGCCCCAGCATTTT. The V gene is TRBV15, the J gene TRBJ1-5, with D uncertain. Per the germline V gene, CDR1 is LNHNV and CDR2 is YYDKDF (reference sequence). Trimming removed 0 bases at V and 0 bases at J, with 12 bases between. This CDR3 contains 17 residues. The complete variable domain, with remaining parts taken from reference TRBV15 and TRBJ1-5, reads DAMVIQNPRYQVTQFGKPVTLSCSQTLNHNVMYWYQQKSSQAPKLLFHYYDKDFNNEADTPDNFQSRRPNTSFCFLDIRSPGLGDTAMYLCATSRDVASHSNQPQHFGDGTRLSIL.

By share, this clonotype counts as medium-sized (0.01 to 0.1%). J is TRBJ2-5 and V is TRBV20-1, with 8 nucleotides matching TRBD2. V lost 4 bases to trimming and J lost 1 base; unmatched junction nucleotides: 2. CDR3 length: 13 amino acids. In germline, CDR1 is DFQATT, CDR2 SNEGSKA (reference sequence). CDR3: CSAILAVQETQYF. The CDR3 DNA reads TGCAGTGCTATACTAGCGGTCCAAGAGACCCAGTACTTC.

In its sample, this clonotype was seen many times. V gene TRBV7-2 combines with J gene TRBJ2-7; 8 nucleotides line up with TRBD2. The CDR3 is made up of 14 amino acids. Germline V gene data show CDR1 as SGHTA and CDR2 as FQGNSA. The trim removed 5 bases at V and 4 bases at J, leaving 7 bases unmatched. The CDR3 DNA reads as TGTGCCAGCAGCCTGACTAGCGAACGGTACGAGCAGTACTTC. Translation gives CASSLTSERYEQYF. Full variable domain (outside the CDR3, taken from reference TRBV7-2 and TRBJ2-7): GAGVSQSPSNKVTEKGKDVELRCDPISGHTALYWYRQSLGQGLEFLIYFQGNSAPDKSGLPSDRFSAERTGGSVSTLTIQRTQQEDSAVYLCASSLTSERYEQYFGPGTRLTVT.

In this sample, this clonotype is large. CDR3 sequence: CASLGGGIRAGGDTQYF. CDR3 sequence (DNA): TGTGCCAGCCTCGGTGGCGGGATACGTGCGGGGGGAGATACGCAGTATTTT. This chain joins TRBV6-6 and TRBJ2-3, with 8 positions matching TRBD2. The CDR3 extends over 17 amino acids. V gave up 8 bases and J gave up 5 bases; unmatched junction bases: 18. Looked up from germline, CDR1 is MNHNY and CDR2 is SVGAGI (reference sequence).

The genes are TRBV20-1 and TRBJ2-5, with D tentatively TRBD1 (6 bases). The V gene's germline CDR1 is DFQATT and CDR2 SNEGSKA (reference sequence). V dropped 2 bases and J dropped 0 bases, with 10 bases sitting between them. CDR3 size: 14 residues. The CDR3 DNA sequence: TGCAGTGCTAGACAACAGGGTTACCAAGAGACCCAGTACTTC. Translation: CSARQQGYQETQYF.

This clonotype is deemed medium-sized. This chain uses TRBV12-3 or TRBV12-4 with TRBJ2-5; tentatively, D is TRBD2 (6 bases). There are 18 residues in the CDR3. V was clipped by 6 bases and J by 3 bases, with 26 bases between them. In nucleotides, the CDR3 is TGTGCCAGCAGGCCCTCTCCGGGGGTAGCGGATAGAGAAGAGACCCAGTACTTC. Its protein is CASRPSPGVADREETQYF.

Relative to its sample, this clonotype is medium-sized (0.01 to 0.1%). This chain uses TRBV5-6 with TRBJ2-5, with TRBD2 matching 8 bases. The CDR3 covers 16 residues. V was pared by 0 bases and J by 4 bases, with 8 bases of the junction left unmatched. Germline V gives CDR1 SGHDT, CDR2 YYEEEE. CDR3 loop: CASSLGAGVSTETQYF. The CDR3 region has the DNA TGTGCCAGCAGCTTGGGAGCGGGGGTGTCCACAGAGACCCAGTACTTC.

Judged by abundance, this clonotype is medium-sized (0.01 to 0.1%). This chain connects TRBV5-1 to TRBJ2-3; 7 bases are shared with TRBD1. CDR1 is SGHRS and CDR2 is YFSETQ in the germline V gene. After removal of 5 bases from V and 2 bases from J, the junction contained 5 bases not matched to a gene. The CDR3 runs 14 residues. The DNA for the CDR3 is TGCGCCAGCAGTTTACAGGGGCCCACAGATACGCAGTATTTT. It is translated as CASSLQGPTDTQYF. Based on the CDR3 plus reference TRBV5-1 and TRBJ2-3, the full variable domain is KAGVTQTPRYLIKTRGQQVTLSCSPISGHRSVSWYQQTPGQGLQFLFEYFSETQRNKGNFPGRFSGRQFSNSRSEMNVSTLELGDSALYLCASSLQGPTDTQYFGPGTRLTVL.

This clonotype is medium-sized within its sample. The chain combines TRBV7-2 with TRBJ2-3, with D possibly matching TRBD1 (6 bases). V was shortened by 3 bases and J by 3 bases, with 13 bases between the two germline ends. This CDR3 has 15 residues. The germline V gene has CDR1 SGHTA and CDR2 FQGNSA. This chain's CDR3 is CASSLDSGRTDTQYF. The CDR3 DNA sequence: TGTGCCAGCAGCTTGGACAGTGGGAGAACAGATACGCAGTATTTT. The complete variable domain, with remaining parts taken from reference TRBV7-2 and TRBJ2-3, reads GAGVSQSPSNKVTEKGKDVELRCDPISGHTALYWYRQSLGQGLEFLIYFQGNSAPDKSGLPSDRFSAERTGGSVSTLTIQRTQQEDSAVYLCASSLDSGRTDTQYFGPGTRLTVL.

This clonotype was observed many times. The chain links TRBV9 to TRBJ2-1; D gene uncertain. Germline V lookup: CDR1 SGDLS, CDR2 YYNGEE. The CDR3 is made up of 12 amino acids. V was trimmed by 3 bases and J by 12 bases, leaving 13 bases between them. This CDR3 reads CASSALTKVQFF. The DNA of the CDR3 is TGTGCCAGCAGCGCTCTAACAAAAGTGCAGTTCTTC.

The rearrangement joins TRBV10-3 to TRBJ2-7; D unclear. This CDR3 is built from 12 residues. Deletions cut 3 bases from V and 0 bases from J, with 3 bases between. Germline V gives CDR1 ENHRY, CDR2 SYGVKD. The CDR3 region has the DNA TGTGCCATCAGTGAAAGCTCCTACGAGCAGTACTTC. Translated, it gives CAISESSYEQYF.

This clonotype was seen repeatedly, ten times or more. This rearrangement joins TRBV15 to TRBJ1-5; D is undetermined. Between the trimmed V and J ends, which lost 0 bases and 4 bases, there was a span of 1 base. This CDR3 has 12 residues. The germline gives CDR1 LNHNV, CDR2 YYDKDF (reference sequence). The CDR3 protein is CATSRENQPQHF. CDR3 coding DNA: TGTGCCACCAGCAGAGAAAATCAGCCCCAGCATTTT.

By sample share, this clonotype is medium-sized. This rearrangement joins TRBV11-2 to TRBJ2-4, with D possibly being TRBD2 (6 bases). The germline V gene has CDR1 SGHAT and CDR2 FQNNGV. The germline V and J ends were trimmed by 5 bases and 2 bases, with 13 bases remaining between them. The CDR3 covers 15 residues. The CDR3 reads CASSPTGGTKNIQYF. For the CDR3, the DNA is TGTGCCAGCAGCCCAACGGGCGGGACCAAAAACATTCAGTACTTC.

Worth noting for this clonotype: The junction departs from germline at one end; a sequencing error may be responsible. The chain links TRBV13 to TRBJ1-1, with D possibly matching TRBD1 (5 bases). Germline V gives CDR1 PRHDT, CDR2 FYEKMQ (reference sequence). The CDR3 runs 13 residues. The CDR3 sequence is CASSLFGVVRGTF. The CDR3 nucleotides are TGTGCCAGCAGCTTATTCGGTGTGGTAAGAGGGACGTTT.

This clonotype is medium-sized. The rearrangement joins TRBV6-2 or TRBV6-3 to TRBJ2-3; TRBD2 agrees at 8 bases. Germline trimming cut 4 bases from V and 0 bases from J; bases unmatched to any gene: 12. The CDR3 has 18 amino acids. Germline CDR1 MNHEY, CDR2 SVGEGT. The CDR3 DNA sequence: TGTGCCAGCAGTTCACTCCCCTCGGCGGGGGGTAGCACAGATACGCAGTATTTT. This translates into CASSSLPSAGGSTDTQYF.

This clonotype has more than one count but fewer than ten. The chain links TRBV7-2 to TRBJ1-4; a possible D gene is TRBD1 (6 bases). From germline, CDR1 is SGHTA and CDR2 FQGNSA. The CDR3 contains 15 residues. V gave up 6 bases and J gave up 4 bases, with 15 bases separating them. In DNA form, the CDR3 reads TGTGCCAGCAGAGATACCGGGACACTTAATGAAAAACTGTTTTTT. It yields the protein CASRDTGTLNEKLFF.

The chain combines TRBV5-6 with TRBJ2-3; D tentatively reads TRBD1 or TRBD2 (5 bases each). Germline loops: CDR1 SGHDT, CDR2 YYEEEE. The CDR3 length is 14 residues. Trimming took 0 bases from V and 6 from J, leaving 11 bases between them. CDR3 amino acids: CASSLVRGADTQYF. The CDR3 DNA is TGTGCCAGCAGCTTGGTACGAGGGGCCGATACGCAGTATTTT.

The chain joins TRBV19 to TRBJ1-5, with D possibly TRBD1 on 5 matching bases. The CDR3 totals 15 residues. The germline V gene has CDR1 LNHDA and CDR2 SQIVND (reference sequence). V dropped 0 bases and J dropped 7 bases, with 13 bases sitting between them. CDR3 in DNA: TGTGCCAGTAGTATAGATTCGCCGGGGGACCAGCCCCAGCATTTT. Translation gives CASSIDSPGDQPQHF.

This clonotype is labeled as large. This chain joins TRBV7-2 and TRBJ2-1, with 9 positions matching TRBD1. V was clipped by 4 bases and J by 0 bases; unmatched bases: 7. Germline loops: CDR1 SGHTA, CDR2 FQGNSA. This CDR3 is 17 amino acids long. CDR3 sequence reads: CASSSDRGASSYNEQFF. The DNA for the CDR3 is TGTGCCAGCAGCTCGGACAGGGGCGCAAGCTCCTACAATGAGCAGTTCTTC. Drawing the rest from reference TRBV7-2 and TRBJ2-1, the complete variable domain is GAGVSQSPSNKVTEKGKDVELRCDPISGHTALYWYRQSLGQGLEFLIYFQGNSAPDKSGLPSDRFSAERTGGSVSTLTIQRTQQEDSAVYLCASSSDRGASSYNEQFFGPGTRLTVL.

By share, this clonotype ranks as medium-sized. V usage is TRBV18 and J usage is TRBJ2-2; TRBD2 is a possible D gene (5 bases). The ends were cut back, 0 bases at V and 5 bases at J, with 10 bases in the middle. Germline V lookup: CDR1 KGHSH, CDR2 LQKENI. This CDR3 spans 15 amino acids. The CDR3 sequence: CASSPPPGKTGELFF. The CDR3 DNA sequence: TGTGCCAGCTCACCACCGCCGGGGAAGACCGGGGAGCTGTTTTTT.

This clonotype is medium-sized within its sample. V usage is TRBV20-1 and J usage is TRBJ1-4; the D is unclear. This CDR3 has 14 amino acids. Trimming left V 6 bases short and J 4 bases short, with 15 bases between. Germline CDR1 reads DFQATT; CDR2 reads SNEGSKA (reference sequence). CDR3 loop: CSAPPGSDNEKLFF. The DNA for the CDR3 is TGCAGTGCCCCCCCTGGCAGTGATAATGAAAAACTGTTTTTT.